The sequence of this T cell receptor (beta chain) was determined in a study of blood T cell repertoires in COVID-19. This CDR3 has 16 amino acids. The germline gives CDR1 KGHSH, CDR2 LQKENI. Losses at the gene ends were 2 bases for V and 4 bases for J; bases not matched to a gene: 7. Original data processing: It was from reference gene primer amplification that nucleated cell counts were estimated. Sequencing was performed with immunoSEQ multiplex PCR; in TCRdb, only in-frame clones are kept and a portion is missing. The D gene and trimming were derived from the DNA, and the V and J assignments and clone size from that table. The repertoire holds around 300,000 clones, with roughly 85% as singletons.

Sequencing was done on a sample of peripheral blood. This TCR was sampled from a woman in her sixties or seventies with acute or convalescent COVID-19. The chain has TRBV18 and TRBJ1-2, with 10 bases that match TRBD1. CDR3 protein: CASSPGTGALGYGYTF. DNA of the CDR3: TGTGCCAGCTCACCAGGGACAGGGGCACTTGGCTATGGCTACACCTTC.